This is a list of T cell receptor beta chains from one sample in a study of cytomegalovirus exposure and HLA in healthy donors. Measured with immunoSEQ multiplex PCR; TCRdb has only the in-frame clones, and not every one. The sample carries 100,000 to 150,000 clones, about three quarters recorded once. The sequenced material came from PBMCs. The receptor source for this set is a young man in good health and CMV-seronegative. Each CDR3 is given without its conserved first and last residue. Expanded clones get a size class; other rows say once, few or many, or leave the size out.

size	V	J	CDR3
NA	TRBV5-1	TRBJ1-2	ASSPDRANYGYT
once	TRBV4-1	TRBJ2-4	ASSSRQGVAKNIQY
few	TRBV7-9	TRBJ1-5	ASSLDKGGFRNQPQH
NA	TRBV5-6	TRBJ1-2	ASSLELGGAGYGYT
NA	TRBV5-1	TRBJ2-3	ASSLGGVGTDTQY
NA	TRBV28	TRBJ2-3	ASTRGTINTDTQY
NA	TRBV30	TRBJ1-1	AWSVPPTGGRMVF
NA	TRBV25-1	TRBJ1-1	ASSEGLNTEAF
NA	TRBV6-1	TRBJ1-5	ASRTLRGLNQPQH
few	TRBV9	TRBJ2-3	ASSVERGTDTQY
NA	TRBV7-6	TRBJ2-2	ASRREISGGSGELF
NA	TRBV28	TRBJ2-6	ASSSPDSLSDVNVLT
NA	TRBV6-4	TRBJ2-7	ASSVGGTRVYEQY
NA	TRBV6-1	TRBJ1-2	ASSEGIDGYT
NA	TRBV7-9	TRBJ1-1	ASSQTDRNSEAF
NA	TRBV30	TRBJ1-3	AWSGWTGNTIY
NA	TRBV30	TRBJ2-4	AWGTSGADIQY
NA	TRBV7-2	TRBJ1-6	ASSLLHSILSPLH
NA	TRBV4-1	TRBJ1-2	ASSQDQGLNYGYT
NA	TRBV7-9	TRBJ1-2	SSSPRQYNYGYT
NA	TRBV5-4	TRBJ2-5	ASSPGQEETQY
NA	TRBV10-3	NA	AISDRGQGRYEQY
NA	TRBV18	TRBJ2-2	ASSPPSEAGELF
NA	TRBV7-9	TRBJ2-2	ASSPGRSGVTGGELF
NA	TRBV27	TRBJ1-1	ASSYGRGTGTEAF
few	TRBV4-1	TRBJ2-7	ASSQGLATYEQY